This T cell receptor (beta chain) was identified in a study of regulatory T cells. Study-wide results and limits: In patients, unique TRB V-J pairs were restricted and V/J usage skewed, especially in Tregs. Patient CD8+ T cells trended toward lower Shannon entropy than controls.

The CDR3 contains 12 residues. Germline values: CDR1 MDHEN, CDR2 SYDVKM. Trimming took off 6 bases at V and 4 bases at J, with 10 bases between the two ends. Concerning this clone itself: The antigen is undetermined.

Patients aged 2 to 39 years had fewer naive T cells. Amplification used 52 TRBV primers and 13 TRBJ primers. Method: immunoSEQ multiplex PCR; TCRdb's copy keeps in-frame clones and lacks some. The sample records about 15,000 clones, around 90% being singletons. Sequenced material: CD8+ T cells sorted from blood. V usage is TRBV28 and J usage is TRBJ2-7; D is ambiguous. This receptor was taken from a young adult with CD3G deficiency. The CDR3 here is CASSQAEYEQYF. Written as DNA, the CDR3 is TGTGCCAGCAGCCAAGCAGAGTACGAGCAGTACTTC. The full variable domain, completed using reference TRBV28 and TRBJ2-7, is DVKVTQSSRYLVKRTGEKVFLECVQDMDHENMFWYRQDPGLGLRLIYFSYDVKMKEKGDIPEGYSVSREKKERFSLILESASTNQTSMYLCASSQAEYEQYFGPGTRLTVT.